The rows below give T cell receptor beta chains drawn from one sample of a study of shared clonotypes between healthy human individuals. Clones were read by immunoSEQ multiplex PCR, and TCRdb kept only the in-frame ones, dropping some. The sample carries millions of clones, approximately 94% recorded once. Sequencing was performed on naive CD8+ T cells sorted from blood. All receptors derive from a man between 18 and 35 years old in good health. The CDR3 runs from the conserved cysteine through the conserved F or W. The D gene is left open where the match is weak. A row's size may be missing; if present it is once, few, many or a size class.

J: TRBJ1-4
V: TRBV7-6
D: -
size: -
CDR3: CASSQRVGGLGDEKLFF
DNA: TGTGCCAGCAGCCAAAGGGTAGGAGGACTCGGGGACGAAAAACTGTTTTTT

J: TRBJ2-7
V: TRBV9
D: -
size: once
CDR3: CASSVGQGNEQYF
DNA: TGTGCCAGCAGCGTAGGCCAGGGAAACGAGCAGTACTTC

J: TRBJ1-2
V: TRBV19
D: -
size: -
CDR3: CASSIPQDFRLDGYTF
DNA: TGTGCCAGTAGTATCCCCCAGGACTTCCGTTTGGATGGCTACACCTTC

J: TRBJ2-7
V: TRBV16
D: -
size: -
CDR3: CASSPQGYEQYF
DNA: TGTGCCAGCAGCCCGCAGGGTTACGAGCAGTACTTC

J: TRBJ1-1
V: TRBV7-6
D: -
size: -
CDR3: CASSLEGFGGNTEAFF
DNA: TGTGCCAGCAGCTTAGAGGGGTTCGGGGGGAACACTGAAGCTTTCTTT

J: TRBJ2-3
V: TRBV27
D: -
size: -
CDR3: CASSLIPRADTQYF
DNA: TGTGCCAGCAGTTTGATACCCCGCGCAGATACGCAGTATTTT

J: TRBJ1-5
V: TRBV6-1
D: -
size: -
CDR3: CASSEAWGAGKQPQHF
DNA: TGTGCCAGCAGTGAAGCGTGGGGGGCAGGGAAGCAGCCCCAGCATTTT

J: TRBJ2-5
V: TRBV11-2
D: TRBD2
size: -
CDR3: CASSLVAGGRETQYF
DNA: TGTGCCAGCAGCTTAGTAGCGGGGGGTAGAGAGACCCAGTACTTC

J: TRBJ2-1
V: TRBV5-4
D: TRBD2
size: -
CDR3: CASSSGTSDYNEQFF
DNA: TGTGCCAGCAGCTCCGGGACTAGCGATTACAATGAGCAGTTCTTC

J: TRBJ1-3
V: TRBV7-2
D: -
size: -
CDR3: CASSPPPGRVSGNTIYF
DNA: TGTGCCAGCAGCCCGCCCCCCGGAAGGGTATCTGGAAACACCATATATTTT

J: TRBJ2-5
V: TRBV19
D: -
size: -
CDR3: CASSSRWTEQYGTPQETQYF
DNA: TGTGCCAGTAGTAGCCGATGGACAGAACAATACGGTACCCCTCAAGAGACCCAGTACTTC

J: TRBJ1-1
V: TRBV27
D: TRBD1
size: -
CDR3: CASSPRQGGFNTEAFF
DNA: TGTGCCAGCAGTCCTCGACAGGGGGGGTTCAACACTGAAGCTTTCTTT

J: TRBJ2-1
V: TRBV19
D: TRBD1
size: -
CDR3: CASSIGTGSHEQFF
DNA: TGTGCCAGTAGTATCGGGACAGGGTCGCATGAGCAGTTCTTC

J: TRBJ2-1
V: TRBV29-1
D: -
size: -
CDR3: CSTWDGDNEQFF
DNA: TGCAGCACTTGGGACGGCGATAATGAGCAGTTCTTC

J: TRBJ1-2
V: TRBV5-6
D: -
size: -
CDR3: CASSLGSDYGYTF
DNA: TGTGCCAGCAGCTTGGGGTCGGATTATGGCTACACCTTC

J: TRBJ2-3
V: TRBV29-1
D: -
size: -
CDR3: CSVDRGTTQYF
DNA: TGCAGCGTTGACAGGGGTACTACGCAGTATTTT

J: TRBJ1-1
V: TRBV5-4
D: -
size: -
CDR3: CASSFAGTEAFF
DNA: TGTGCCAGCAGCTTCGCTGGGACTGAAGCTTTCTTT

J: TRBJ1-2
V: TRBV27
D: TRBD1
size: -
CDR3: CASRPRQGASYGYTF
DNA: TGTGCCAGCAGACCACGACAGGGGGCCTCCTATGGCTACACCTTC

J: TRBJ2-7
V: TRBV19
D: TRBD1
size: -
CDR3: CASSIDLATGLYEQYF
DNA: TGTGCCAGTAGTATAGATTTAGCGACAGGGCTCTACGAGCAGTACTTC

J: TRBJ2-1
V: TRBV5-1
D: -
size: -
CDR3: CASSPLGYGSVNEQFF
DNA: TGCGCCAGCAGCCCCCTTGGGTACGGATCAGTAAATGAGCAGTTCTTC

J: TRBJ2-1
V: TRBV11-2
D: TRBD2
size: few
CDR3: CASSLDFELAGGYNEQFF
DNA: TGTGCCAGCAGCTTAGATTTTGAGCTAGCGGGAGGGTACAATGAGCAGTTCTTC

J: TRBJ1-2
V: TRBV6-5
D: -
size: -
CDR3: CASSYAPGGYGYTF
DNA: TGTGCCAGCAGTTACGCGCCTGGGGGCTATGGCTACACCTTC

J: TRBJ2-2
V: TRBV19
D: -
size: -
CDR3: CASRDPGGELFF
DNA: TGTGCCAGTAGAGATCCCGGGGGGGAGCTGTTTTTT

J: TRBJ2-7
V: TRBV28
D: -
size: -
CDR3: CASSLVYEQYF
DNA: TGTGCCAGCAGTTTGGTATACGAGCAGTACTTC

J: TRBJ2-1
V: TRBV15
D: TRBD2
size: once
CDR3: CATSRDGLNRLSSGRIGNEQFF
DNA: TGTGCCACCAGCAGAGATGGGTTGAATAGGTTGTCTAGCGGGAGAATTGGCAATGAGCAGTTCTTC

J: TRBJ2-3
V: TRBV9
D: -
size: -
CDR3: CASSSHSGSSTDTQYF
DNA: TGTGCCAGCAGCTCACATAGCGGATCCAGCACAGATACGCAGTATTTT

J: TRBJ2-1
V: TRBV6-1
D: -
size: -
CDR3: CASSEGASYNEQFF
DNA: TGTGCCAGCAGTGAGGGGGCTTCCTACAATGAGCAGTTCTTC

J: TRBJ2-2
V: TRBV19
D: TRBD2
size: -
CDR3: CASSLMGLAGGSGELFF
DNA: TGTGCCAGTAGTCTGATGGGACTAGCGGGAGGCTCCGGGGAGCTGTTTTTT

J: TRBJ2-7
V: TRBV5-4
D: -
size: -
CDR3: CASSLGFGGGVYEQYF
DNA: TGTGCCAGCAGCTTGGGGTTCGGAGGGGGCGTATACGAGCAGTACTTC

J: TRBJ2-7
V: TRBV15
D: -
size: -
CDR3: CATSRERSSSYEQYF
DNA: TGTGCCACCAGCAGAGAACGATCCTCATCCTACGAGCAGTACTTC

J: TRBJ1-5
V: TRBV21-1
D: -
size: -
CDR3: CASSKTGRNPPGNQPQHF
DNA: TGTGCCAGCAGCAAAACGGGACGCAACCCCCCTGGGAATCAGCCTCAGCATTTT

J: TRBJ1-4
V: TRBV5-1
D: -
size: once
CDR3: CASSEGTVTNEKLFF
DNA: TGCGCCAGCAGCGAAGGAACTGTAACAAATGAAAAACTGTTTTTT

J: TRBJ1-3
V: TRBV18
D: -
size: -
CDR3: CASSPDGFPTIYF
DNA: TGTGCCAGCTCACCGGACGGGTTCCCCACCATATATTTT

J: TRBJ1-6
V: TRBV6-5
D: -
size: -
CDR3: CASSLDRNSPLHF
DNA: TGTGCCAGCAGTCTCGACAGAAATTCACCCCTCCACTTT

J: TRBJ2-3
V: TRBV9
D: -
size: once
CDR3: CASSESLRDSTDTQYF
DNA: TGTGCCAGCAGCGAGTCCCTGAGGGATAGCACAGATACGCAGTATTTT

J: TRBJ2-7
V: TRBV19
D: -
size: -
CDR3: CASRSEHNSYEQYF
DNA: TGTGCCAGTCGATCGGAACACAACTCCTACGAGCAGTACTTC

J: TRBJ2-1
V: TRBV15
D: -
size: -
CDR3: CATSKDNEQFF
DNA: TGTGCCACCAGCAAGGACAATGAGCAGTTCTTC

J: TRBJ2-4
V: TRBV2
D: -
size: -
CDR3: CASSDPPFGLAKNIQYF
DNA: TGTGCCAGCAGTGACCCCCCGTTCGGCCTAGCCAAAAACATTCAGTACTTC

J: TRBJ2-7
V: TRBV30
D: -
size: -
CDR3: CAWSDADSYEQYF
DNA: TGTGCCTGGAGTGATGCGGACTCCTACGAGCAGTACTTC

J: TRBJ2-1
V: TRBV13
D: TRBD2
size: -
CDR3: CASSNRLRSGSLDEQFF
DNA: TGTGCCAGCAGCAATCGACTACGTAGCGGGAGTCTCGATGAGCAGTTCTTC

J: TRBJ2-7
V: TRBV5-6
D: -
size: -
CDR3: CASSWGVGTAYEQYF
DNA: TGTGCCAGCAGCTGGGGTGTGGGCACAGCCTACGAGCAGTACTTC

J: TRBJ1-2
V: TRBV6-1
D: -
size: once
CDR3: CASHVGDLYGYTF
DNA: TGTGCCAGCCACGTAGGGGACCTCTATGGCTACACCTTC

J: TRBJ2-2
V: TRBV6-5
D: -
size: -
CDR3: CASTLNAMGGELFF
DNA: TGTGCCAGCACCTTAAACGCGATGGGCGGGGAGCTGTTTTTT

J: TRBJ1-5
V: TRBV7-6
D: -
size: -
CDR3: CASSLRSPHQPQHF
DNA: TGTGCCAGCAGCTTACGGAGTCCCCATCAGCCCCAGCATTTT

J: TRBJ2-7
V: TRBV9
D: -
size: -
CDR3: CASSKGSHSYEQYF
DNA: TGTGCCAGCAGTAAAGGGAGCCACTCCTACGAGCAGTACTTC

J: TRBJ2-1
V: TRBV15
D: -
size: -
CDR3: CATSSRDGGYNEQFF
DNA: TGTGCCACCAGCAGCCGGGACGGTGGATACAATGAGCAGTTCTTC

J: TRBJ1-2
V: TRBV19
D: -
size: -
CDR3: CASSTEWGNDYTF
DNA: TGTGCCAGTAGTACCGAGTGGGGGAATGACTACACCTTC

J: TRBJ2-7
V: TRBV4-1
D: -
size: -
CDR3: CASSQDQLSAYEQYF
DNA: TGCGCCAGCAGCCAAGATCAACTCTCCGCCTACGAGCAGTACTTC

J: TRBJ2-7
V: TRBV10-1
D: TRBD2
size: once
CDR3: CASSSGLAGPSSYEQYF
DNA: TGCGCCAGCAGTTCGGGACTAGCGGGCCCAAGCTCCTACGAGCAGTACTTC

J: TRBJ1-5
V: TRBV9
D: TRBD1
size: -
CDR3: CASSGPQTTGQSNQPQHF
DNA: TGTGCCAGCAGCGGACCCCAAACGACAGGGCAGAGCAATCAGCCCCAGCATTTT

J: TRBJ1-1
V: TRBV4-1
D: -
size: -
CDR3: CASSQERALATEAFF
DNA: TGCGCCAGCAGCCAAGAGCGGGCCCTTGCGACTGAAGCTTTCTTT

J: TRBJ2-1
V: TRBV9
D: TRBD2
size: -
CDR3: CASSVSLADNEQFF
DNA: TGTGCCAGCAGCGTGAGTCTAGCGGACAATGAGCAGTTCTTC

J: TRBJ2-7
V: TRBV5-6
D: TRBD1
size: -
CDR3: CASSPDRGRYEQYF
DNA: TGTGCCAGCAGCCCGGACAGGGGACGTTACGAGCAGTACTTC